The rows below give T cell receptor beta chains drawn from one sample of a study of human T cells and chemical hapten exposure. Via MiXCR, TCRdb re-called the RACE reads, giving one row per CDR3 protein. The repertoire has approximately 180,000 distinct CDR3 sequences, nearly 30% of them found once; the top ten carry roughly 3%. The sample was whole blood, taken in connection with sensitization to the hapten diphenylcyclopropenone (DPC). The receptor set was obtained from a woman in her 30s with alopecia areata. Some clones in this sample may be carry-over from other donors' samples. Each CDR3 is given with its conserved first and last residue. A D gene is named only where the DNA matches it firmly. The size entry is marked missing in some rows and otherwise reads once, few, many or a size class.

d_call: NA; clone_size: NA; j_call: TRBJ2-1; v_call: TRBV25-1; cdr3_aa: CASSDGWSSSYNEQFF
d_call: NA; clone_size: once; j_call: TRBJ1-3; v_call: TRBV7-2; cdr3_aa: CASSSNGPNSGNTIYF
d_call: NA; clone_size: few; j_call: TRBJ2-1; v_call: TRBV9; cdr3_aa: CASSVEGYGEQFF
d_call: TRBD2; clone_size: few; j_call: TRBJ2-7; v_call: TRBV6-6; cdr3_aa: CATGGAYEQYF
d_call: NA; clone_size: few; j_call: TRBJ2-7; v_call: TRBV6-2/TRBV6-3; cdr3_aa: CASSYDIDSREQYF
d_call: TRBD1; clone_size: few; j_call: TRBJ1-5; v_call: TRBV10-3; cdr3_aa: CAISDQTGALSNQPQHF
d_call: NA; clone_size: NA; j_call: TRBJ2-7; v_call: TRBV20-1; cdr3_aa: CSARVQGLPYEQYF
d_call: NA; clone_size: NA; j_call: TRBJ1-6; v_call: TRBV28; cdr3_aa: CASSFNSPLHF
d_call: NA; clone_size: NA; j_call: TRBJ1-6; v_call: TRBV28; cdr3_aa: CASCPQGNDSPLHF
d_call: NA; clone_size: NA; j_call: TRBJ2-7; v_call: TRBV7-2; cdr3_aa: CASSPTWGEQYF
d_call: NA; clone_size: once; j_call: TRBJ2-7; v_call: TRBV7-9; cdr3_aa: CASSLDRPGRYEQYF